This T cell receptor (beta chain) was recorded in a study of blood T cell repertoires in COVID-19. The overall study: T cells, B-cell-depleted T cells, or PBMCs supplied cDNA or gDNA.

During active infection, Seattle patients enrolled and were then monitored through disease. Germline V lookup: CDR1 MNHEY, CDR2 SVGEGT. V shed 5 bases and J shed 6 bases, with 18 bases lying between them. This CDR3 spans 15 amino acids. Original handling: Nucleated cell number was recorded as an estimate derived from reference gene primer amplification. This table comes from immunoSEQ multiplex PCR, and its TCRdb copy is limited to in-frame clones, with some not included. The V and J calls and the clone size are those of that table, but D and trimming were determined from the DNA. The data hold roughly 240,000 clones, with more than 75% observed a single time.

The V gene is TRBV6-2 or TRBV6-3, the J gene TRBJ2-3; possibly TRBD2 for D (6 bases). This TCR derives from an elderly woman with COVID-19, enrolled during active disease. Sequencing input: peripheral blood. The CDR3 bases are TGTGCCAGCAGTCGTTTGGACGGGGGTAGGGATACGCAGTATTTT. Translating it yields CASSRLDGGRDTQYF.